This TCR beta chain derives from a study of blood T cell repertoires in COVID-19. Study summary: From T cells, B-cell-depleted T cells, or PBMCs came the material, which was cDNA or gDNA.

Per the authors' pipeline: Estimation of nucleated cell counts was performed using reference gene primer amplification. Only in-frame clones appear in the TCRdb table, and some are missing; sequencing was by immunoSEQ multiplex PCR. V, J and clone size reflect that table, while D and trimming were determined from the DNA. The sample lists around 200,000 clones, around 88% occurring once. This clone was observed a single time. Germline lookup yields CDR1 SGHTA and CDR2 FQGNSA. V gave up 5 bases and J gave up 5 bases, with 15 bases separating them. The CDR3 extends over 14 amino acids. The sequencing sample was made of peripheral blood. The receptor was derived from a man aged 40-50 years with active or convalescent COVID-19. The chain is built from TRBV7-2 and TRBJ1-1, with D possibly being TRBD1 (6 bases). The DNA of the CDR3 is TGTGCCAGCAGCCCTCAGGGGATAGGGACTGAAGCTTTCTTT. As protein: CASSPQGIGTEAFF.